A selection of T cell receptor beta chains follows, all from one sample in a study of Ad26.COV2.S vaccination and SARS-CoV-2 variants. Here immunoSEQ multiplex PCR was the method, and the copy in TCRdb shows in-frame clones only, minus some. The data hold 330,000 or so clones, with approximately 87% observed a single time. Material: peripheral blood, obtained in a trial of Ad26.COV2.S vaccine versus placebo. Receptor source: a person aged 18 to 59 who received the Ad26.COV2.S COVID-19 vaccine or a placebo. CDR3s include the opening cysteine and the closing phenylalanine or tryptophan. D genes are given only for firm matches. Only part of the rows carry a size: once, few, many, or a class if the clone is expanded.

J gene: TRBJ2-1; D gene: TRBD2; V gene: TRBV29-1; clone size: NA; CDR3 protein: CSVGANLAGVNNEQFF; CDR3 DNA: TGCAGCGTTGGGGCGAACCTAGCGGGAGTCAACAATGAGCAGTTCTTC
J gene: TRBJ1-2; D gene: TRBD1; V gene: TRBV9; clone size: once; CDR3 protein: CASSGRGLVYGYTF; CDR3 DNA: TGTGCCAGCAGCGGCAGGGGGCTTGTCTATGGCTACACCTTC
J gene: TRBJ2-2; D gene: NA; V gene: TRBV12-3/TRBV12-4; clone size: NA; CDR3 protein: CASRPDGTGELFF; CDR3 DNA: TGTGCCAGCAGACCTGACGGGACCGGGGAGCTGTTTTTT
J gene: TRBJ2-3; D gene: NA; V gene: TRBV25-1; clone size: NA; CDR3 protein: CASSSRGASTDTQYF; CDR3 DNA: TGTGCCAGCAGTAGTCGGGGAGCTAGCACAGATACGCAGTATTTT
J gene: TRBJ2-3; D gene: TRBD2; V gene: TRBV24-1; clone size: NA; CDR3 protein: CATSDLAETLCTDTQYF; CDR3 DNA: TGTGCCACCAGTGACCTAGCGGAGACCCTTTGCACAGATACGCAGTATTTT
J gene: TRBJ2-2; D gene: NA; V gene: TRBV7-6; clone size: few; CDR3 protein: CASSFPTGRRTGELFF; CDR3 DNA: TGTGCCAGCAGCTTCCCAACAGGGCGTAGAACCGGGGAGCTGTTTTTT
J gene: TRBJ2-1; D gene: TRBD2; V gene: TRBV11-2; clone size: NA; CDR3 protein: CASSFTGTSGTSSYNEQFF; CDR3 DNA: TGTGCCAGCAGCTTCACCGGGACTAGCGGGACGAGCTCCTACAATGAGCAGTTCTTC
J gene: TRBJ1-2; D gene: NA; V gene: TRBV6-6; clone size: NA; CDR3 protein: CASSYPVGATLGGYTF; CDR3 DNA: TGTGCCAGCAGTTACCCAGTGGGTGCTACTTTAGGGGGCTACACCTTC
J gene: TRBJ2-1; D gene: NA; V gene: TRBV6-5; clone size: NA; CDR3 protein: CASSPVAGMGNEQFF; CDR3 DNA: TGTGCCAGCAGTCCCGTGGCAGGGATGGGCAATGAGCAGTTCTTC
J gene: TRBJ1-6; D gene: NA; V gene: TRBV5-1; clone size: NA; CDR3 protein: CASSLVGENNSPLHF; CDR3 DNA: TGCGCCAGCAGCTTGGTAGGGGAAAATAATTCACCCCTCCACTTT
J gene: TRBJ1-4; D gene: TRBD1; V gene: TRBV4-3; clone size: NA; CDR3 protein: CASSQGPPGQGVLKLFF; CDR3 DNA: TGCGCCAGCAGCCAAGGACCCCCGGGACAGGGGGTGTTGAAACTGTTTTTT
J gene: TRBJ1-2; D gene: TRBD1; V gene: TRBV28; clone size: NA; CDR3 protein: CASSDRDREGYGYTF; CDR3 DNA: TGTGCCAGCAGTGACCGGGACAGGGAAGGCTATGGCTACACCTTC
J gene: TRBJ2-2; D gene: NA; V gene: TRBV6-5; clone size: NA; CDR3 protein: CASSPLGGTGELFF; CDR3 DNA: TGTGCCAGCAGTCCCCTGGGCGGCACCGGGGAGCTGTTTTTT
J gene: TRBJ2-3; D gene: NA; V gene: TRBV5-8; clone size: NA; CDR3 protein: CASSFARGFVITDTQYF; CDR3 DNA: TGTGCCAGCAGCTTTGCCCGGGGTTTTGTAATCACAGATACGCAGTATTTT
J gene: TRBJ2-2; D gene: NA; V gene: TRBV19; clone size: NA; CDR3 protein: CASNPPGVVVGELFF; CDR3 DNA: TGTGCCAGTAATCCCCCCGGGGTGGTAGTAGGGGAGCTGTTTTTT
J gene: TRBJ1-2; D gene: NA; V gene: TRBV5-8; clone size: NA; CDR3 protein: CASTPWTQNLYGYTF; CDR3 DNA: TGTGCCAGCACTCCTTGGACGCAGAACTTGTATGGCTACACCTTC
J gene: TRBJ2-1; D gene: NA; V gene: TRBV6-5; clone size: NA; CDR3 protein: CASKTYNEQFF; CDR3 DNA: TGTGCCAGCAAAACGTACAATGAGCAGTTCTTC
J gene: TRBJ1-1; D gene: TRBD1; V gene: TRBV9; clone size: NA; CDR3 protein: CASSVVGTGFTEAFF; CDR3 DNA: TGTGCCAGCAGCGTAGTAGGGACAGGGTTCACTGAAGCTTTCTTT
J gene: TRBJ2-2; D gene: TRBD1; V gene: TRBV5-8; clone size: NA; CDR3 protein: CASSSSQGTGFFRVRELFF; CDR3 DNA: TGTGCCAGCAGCAGCAGTCAAGGGACAGGCTTCTTTAGGGTCCGGGAGCTGTTTTTT
J gene: TRBJ1-5; D gene: NA; V gene: TRBV15; clone size: NA; CDR3 protein: CATRPGTTSNQPQHF; CDR3 DNA: TGTGCCACCAGGCCCGGGACAACTAGCAATCAGCCCCAGCATTTT
J gene: TRBJ1-1; D gene: NA; V gene: TRBV7-2; clone size: NA; CDR3 protein: CASSPEISTPNTEAFF; CDR3 DNA: TGTGCCAGCAGCCCAGAGATCTCCACCCCGAACACTGAAGCTTTCTTT
J gene: TRBJ2-3; D gene: NA; V gene: TRBV25-1; clone size: NA; CDR3 protein: CASSGTWGDTQYF; CDR3 DNA: TGTGCCAGCAGTGGAACCTGGGGAGATACGCAGTATTTT
J gene: TRBJ1-2; D gene: NA; V gene: TRBV30; clone size: NA; CDR3 protein: CAWNEGDGYTF; CDR3 DNA: TGTGCCTGGAATGAGGGTGATGGCTACACCTTC
J gene: TRBJ2-7; D gene: NA; V gene: TRBV29-1; clone size: NA; CDR3 protein: CSVAGGGETYEQYF; CDR3 DNA: TGCAGCGTTGCCGGGGGTGGGGAAACCTACGAGCAGTACTTC
J gene: TRBJ1-5; D gene: NA; V gene: TRBV12-5; clone size: NA; CDR3 protein: CAAVGANQPQHF; CDR3 DNA: TGTGCTGCAGTAGGGGCAAATCAGCCCCAGCATTTT
J gene: TRBJ1-2; D gene: NA; V gene: TRBV7-2; clone size: NA; CDR3 protein: CASSPPFFRGGYTF; CDR3 DNA: TGTGCCAGCAGCCCTCCTTTTTTCAGGGGTGGCTACACCTTC
J gene: TRBJ2-7; D gene: NA; V gene: TRBV13; clone size: NA; CDR3 protein: CASTVGQGQLVYEQYF; CDR3 DNA: TGTGCCAGCACCGTCGGGCAGGGGCAATTAGTTTACGAGCAGTACTTC
J gene: TRBJ2-5; D gene: NA; V gene: TRBV18; clone size: NA; CDR3 protein: CASSQSQETQYF; CDR3 DNA: TGTGCCAGCTCACAATCCCAAGAGACCCAGTACTTC
J gene: TRBJ2-3; D gene: TRBD1; V gene: TRBV27; clone size: NA; CDR3 protein: CASSLTGGTDTQYF; CDR3 DNA: TGTGCCAGCAGTCTGACAGGGGGCACAGATACGCAGTATTTT
J gene: TRBJ1-4; D gene: NA; V gene: TRBV6-5; clone size: NA; CDR3 protein: CASSQSWGEKLFF; CDR3 DNA: TGTGCCAGCAGTCAAAGTTGGGGCGAAAAACTGTTTTTT
J gene: TRBJ2-7; D gene: NA; V gene: TRBV5-4; clone size: NA; CDR3 protein: CASSLHGGASYEQYF; CDR3 DNA: TGTGCCAGCAGCCTCCATGGAGGGGCTTCCTACGAGCAGTACTTC
J gene: TRBJ2-5; D gene: TRBD2; V gene: TRBV12-5; clone size: NA; CDR3 protein: CASGLVVWGRWTSGGETQYF; CDR3 DNA: TGTGCTAGTGGTTTGGTCGTCTGGGGCCGATGGACTAGCGGGGGAGAGACCCAGTACTTC
J gene: TRBJ1-5; D gene: NA; V gene: TRBV12-3/TRBV12-4; clone size: NA; CDR3 protein: CASSPPNQPQHF; CDR3 DNA: TGTGCCAGCAGTCCTCCCAATCAGCCCCAGCATTTT
J gene: TRBJ1-3; D gene: NA; V gene: TRBV4-2; clone size: NA; CDR3 protein: CASSQDMTRTAGNTIYF; CDR3 DNA: TGTGCCAGCAGCCAAGATATGACTCGGACAGCTGGAAACACCATATATTTT
J gene: TRBJ2-3; D gene: TRBD1; V gene: TRBV2; clone size: few; CDR3 protein: CASRRDRWTDTQYF; CDR3 DNA: TGTGCCAGCAGAAGGGACAGATGGACAGATACGCAGTATTTT
J gene: TRBJ1-2; D gene: NA; V gene: TRBV9; clone size: NA; CDR3 protein: CASSEDGRGYTF; CDR3 DNA: TGTGCCAGCAGCGAGGACGGCCGGGGCTACACCTTC
J gene: TRBJ2-5; D gene: NA; V gene: TRBV4-3; clone size: NA; CDR3 protein: CASSQLLGYQETQYF; CDR3 DNA: TGCGCCAGCAGCCAATTACTGGGGTACCAAGAGACCCAGTACTTC
J gene: TRBJ1-1; D gene: NA; V gene: TRBV13; clone size: once; CDR3 protein: CASSLSVADTEAFF; CDR3 DNA: TGTGCCAGCAGCTTAAGCGTAGCAGACACTGAAGCTTTCTTT
J gene: TRBJ2-3; D gene: TRBD2; V gene: TRBV4-3; clone size: NA; CDR3 protein: CASSQGASGRYTQYF; CDR3 DNA: TGCGCCAGCAGCCAAGGCGCTAGCGGGCGATATACGCAGTATTTT
J gene: TRBJ2-4; D gene: NA; V gene: TRBV14; clone size: NA; CDR3 protein: CASSSLAKNIQYF; CDR3 DNA: TGTGCCAGCAGCTCGTTAGCCAAAAACATTCAGTACTTC
J gene: TRBJ2-1; D gene: TRBD2; V gene: TRBV4-2; clone size: NA; CDR3 protein: CASSQESSGSYNEQFF; CDR3 DNA: TGTGCCAGCAGCCAAGAGTCTAGCGGTTCTTACAATGAGCAGTTCTTC
J gene: TRBJ1-1; D gene: NA; V gene: TRBV5-4; clone size: NA; CDR3 protein: CASSRGGYTEAFF; CDR3 DNA: TGTGCCAGCAGCCGGGGGGGGTATACTGAAGCTTTCTTT
J gene: TRBJ1-1; D gene: NA; V gene: TRBV25-1; clone size: NA; CDR3 protein: CASRVDTEAFF; CDR3 DNA: TGTGCCAGCAGGGTGGACACTGAAGCTTTCTTT
J gene: TRBJ1-1; D gene: TRBD1; V gene: TRBV25-1; clone size: NA; CDR3 protein: CASRPRDRGVSGDTEAFF; CDR3 DNA: TGTGCCAGCAGACCCCGGGACAGGGGAGTGAGTGGGGACACTGAAGCTTTCTTT
J gene: TRBJ1-2; D gene: NA; V gene: TRBV19; clone size: NA; CDR3 protein: CASWYRSALANYGYTF; CDR3 DNA: TGTGCCAGTTGGTACAGGTCGGCGTTAGCTAACTATGGCTACACCTTC
J gene: TRBJ1-4; D gene: NA; V gene: TRBV5-6; clone size: NA; CDR3 protein: CASHGRGRNNEKLFF; CDR3 DNA: TGTGCCAGCCACGGTAGGGGACGGAATAATGAAAAACTGTTTTTT
J gene: TRBJ2-1; D gene: NA; V gene: TRBV12-3/TRBV12-4; clone size: NA; CDR3 protein: CASKTPRLTPQFF; CDR3 DNA: TGTGCCAGCAAGACCCCCCGCCTGACCCCTCAGTTCTTC